This is a list of T cell receptor beta chains from one sample in a study of OX40 agonist ivuxolimab in advanced cancers. Generated by immunoSEQ multiplex PCR, the TCRdb table keeps only in-frame clones and is missing some. The sample holds under 85,000 clones, 84% seen once. The source material was CD4+ or CD8+ T cells sorted from blood, sampled in a trial of the OX40 agonist ivuxolimab. The receptors stem from an adult with an advanced solid tumor such as melanoma, head and neck, liver or kidney cancer. Both conserved end residues are part of each CDR3. Each record gives: J gene, clone size, D gene, V gene, CDR3 protein, CDR3 DNA. D genes are given only for firm matches. Size is stated for part of the rows, as once, few or many counts, or as a class when the clone is expanded.

J gene: TRBJ2-2; clone size: .; D gene: .; V gene: TRBV5-1; CDR3 protein: CASSLFGHANTGELFF; CDR3 DNA: TGCGCCAGCAGCTTGTTCGGGCACGCGAACACCGGGGAGCTGTTTTTT
J gene: TRBJ2-3; clone size: .; D gene: .; V gene: TRBV5-1; CDR3 protein: CASSSLGDTFTDTQYF; CDR3 DNA: TGCGCCAGCAGCTCCTTGGGGGATACTTTCACAGATACGCAGTATTTT
J gene: TRBJ2-5; clone size: .; D gene: TRBD2; V gene: TRBV10-3; CDR3 protein: CAISDIGGAGETQYF; CDR3 DNA: TGTGCCATCAGTGACATCGGGGGGGCCGGAGAGACCCAGTACTTC
J gene: TRBJ2-2; clone size: .; D gene: TRBD2; V gene: TRBV7-3; CDR3 protein: CASQREGLAGESTGELFF; CDR3 DNA: TGTGCCAGCCAGAGGGAGGGACTAGCGGGAGAGAGCACCGGGGAGCTGTTTTTT
J gene: TRBJ1-1; clone size: .; D gene: .; V gene: TRBV7-6; CDR3 protein: CASSLERYTEAFF; CDR3 DNA: TGTGCCAGCAGCTTAGAAAGGTACACTGAAGCTTTCTTT
J gene: TRBJ2-3; clone size: few; D gene: TRBD1; V gene: TRBV6-1; CDR3 protein: CASSELKGANTDTQYF; CDR3 DNA: TGTGCCAGCAGTGAACTAAAGGGGGCTAACACAGATACGCAGTATTTT
J gene: TRBJ2-2; clone size: .; D gene: TRBD1; V gene: TRBV16; CDR3 protein: CASSPDRVNTGELFF; CDR3 DNA: TGTGCCAGCAGTCCCGACAGGGTCAACACCGGGGAGCTGTTTTTT
J gene: TRBJ2-3; clone size: .; D gene: TRBD2; V gene: TRBV11-2; CDR3 protein: CASSSSGASTDTQYF; CDR3 DNA: TGTGCCAGCAGCTCTAGCGGGGCTAGCACAGATACGCAGTATTTT
J gene: TRBJ2-1; clone size: .; D gene: TRBD2; V gene: TRBV19; CDR3 protein: CASSPGGLAGFNEQFF; CDR3 DNA: TGTGCCAGTAGTCCCGGAGGACTAGCGGGATTTAATGAGCAGTTCTTC
J gene: TRBJ1-2; clone size: .; D gene: .; V gene: TRBV5-5; CDR3 protein: CASEWGRGNYGYTF; CDR3 DNA: TGTGCCAGCGAATGGGGCAGGGGAAACTATGGCTACACCTTC
J gene: TRBJ1-4; clone size: .; D gene: TRBD1; V gene: TRBV7-9; CDR3 protein: CASSYATGIEKLFF; CDR3 DNA: TGTGCCAGCAGCTACGCGACAGGGATTGAAAAACTGTTTTTT
J gene: TRBJ2-1; clone size: .; D gene: .; V gene: TRBV28; CDR3 protein: CASSFRLIDEQFF; CDR3 DNA: TGTGCCAGCAGTTTTCGACTTATCGATGAGCAGTTCTTC
J gene: TRBJ1-2; clone size: .; D gene: .; V gene: TRBV19; CDR3 protein: CASSIRQNYGYTF; CDR3 DNA: TGTGCCAGTAGTATTAGACAGAACTATGGCTACACCTTC
J gene: TRBJ1-3; clone size: .; D gene: TRBD1; V gene: TRBV4-1; CDR3 protein: CASSQDQGANTIYF; CDR3 DNA: TGCGCCAGCAGCCAAGACCAGGGGGCGAACACCATATATTTT
J gene: TRBJ1-5; clone size: .; D gene: .; V gene: TRBV7-9; CDR3 protein: CASSSQTGQPQHF; CDR3 DNA: TGTGCCAGCAGCTCCCAGACGGGTCAGCCCCAGCATTTT
J gene: TRBJ2-7; clone size: .; D gene: .; V gene: TRBV28; CDR3 protein: CASSNHYEQYF; CDR3 DNA: TGTGCCAGCAGTAACCACTACGAGCAGTACTTC
J gene: TRBJ1-4; clone size: .; D gene: .; V gene: TRBV7-9; CDR3 protein: CASSFSGTMGEKLFF; CDR3 DNA: TGTGCCAGCAGCTTTTCCGGGACTATGGGAGAAAAACTGTTTTTT
J gene: TRBJ1-1; clone size: once; D gene: .; V gene: TRBV7-2; CDR3 protein: CASSSRRTVTEAFF; CDR3 DNA: TGTGCCAGCAGCTCTCGCCGGACAGTGACTGAAGCTTTCTTT
J gene: TRBJ2-7; clone size: many; D gene: TRBD1; V gene: TRBV30; CDR3 protein: CAWSVKDRSPAYEQYF; CDR3 DNA: TGTGCCTGGAGTGTAAAGGACAGGTCACCCGCCTACGAGCAGTACTTC
J gene: TRBJ1-1; clone size: .; D gene: .; V gene: TRBV6-1; CDR3 protein: CASSRITRGTEAFF; CDR3 DNA: TGTGCCAGCAGCCGAATAACGAGGGGCACTGAAGCTTTCTTT
J gene: TRBJ1-1; clone size: .; D gene: .; V gene: TRBV29-1; CDR3 protein: CSVTRGGMNTEAFF; CDR3 DNA: TGCAGCGTAACACGAGGAGGTATGAACACTGAAGCTTTCTTT
J gene: TRBJ1-5; clone size: once; D gene: .; V gene: TRBV15; CDR3 protein: CATSRDAGHGNQPQHF; CDR3 DNA: TGTGCCACCAGCAGAGATGCGGGGCATGGGAATCAGCCCCAGCATTTT
J gene: TRBJ1-1; clone size: .; D gene: .; V gene: TRBV4-3; CDR3 protein: CASSPGRYTEAFF; CDR3 DNA: TGCGCCAGCAGCCCCGGACGGTACACTGAAGCTTTCTTT
J gene: TRBJ1-3; clone size: .; D gene: .; V gene: TRBV7-8; CDR3 protein: CASSSDLLRSGNTIYF; CDR3 DNA: TGTGCCAGCAGCTCGGATCTCCTTCGCTCTGGAAACACCATATATTTT
J gene: TRBJ1-4; clone size: few; D gene: .; V gene: TRBV5-1; CDR3 protein: CASSLTPSGDRGEKLFF; CDR3 DNA: TGCGCCAGCAGCTTGACCCCTTCCGGCGATCGTGGGGAAAAACTGTTTTTT
J gene: TRBJ2-4; clone size: .; D gene: TRBD2; V gene: TRBV4-1; CDR3 protein: CASSLRAGGPDIQYF; CDR3 DNA: TGCGCCAGCAGCCTTCGGGCGGGAGGGCCAGACATTCAGTACTTC
J gene: TRBJ1-2; clone size: .; D gene: TRBD1; V gene: TRBV5-1; CDR3 protein: CASRKDTGTANYGYTF; CDR3 DNA: TGCGCCAGCAGGAAGGATACCGGGACAGCTAACTATGGCTACACCTTC
J gene: TRBJ2-1; clone size: .; D gene: .; V gene: TRBV5-5; CDR3 protein: CASSLEGGVYNEQFF; CDR3 DNA: TGTGCCAGCAGCTTGGAGGGGGGAGTGTACAATGAGCAGTTCTTC
J gene: TRBJ2-3; clone size: .; D gene: .; V gene: TRBV5-8; CDR3 protein: CASNRGDRKTQYF; CDR3 DNA: TGTGCCAGCAACCGGGGGGACAGAAAGACGCAGTATTTT
J gene: TRBJ2-1; clone size: .; D gene: TRBD1; V gene: TRBV6-5; CDR3 protein: CASSQTGEQFF; CDR3 DNA: TGTGCCAGCAGTCAGACAGGGGAGCAGTTCTTC
J gene: TRBJ1-2; clone size: .; D gene: .; V gene: TRBV5-1; CDR3 protein: CASSLGSGTYYGYTF; CDR3 DNA: TGCGCCAGCAGCTTGGGAAGTGGCACCTACTATGGCTACACCTTC
J gene: TRBJ1-1; clone size: .; D gene: .; V gene: TRBV6-4; CDR3 protein: CASSNTWNTEAFF; CDR3 DNA: TGTGCCAGCAGCAACACCTGGAACACTGAAGCTTTCTTT
J gene: TRBJ2-1; clone size: once; D gene: .; V gene: TRBV5-1; CDR3 protein: CASSETLSYNEQFF; CDR3 DNA: TGCGCCAGTTCAGAGACTCTCTCCTACAATGAGCAGTTCTTC
J gene: TRBJ2-7; clone size: .; D gene: TRBD1; V gene: TRBV11-3; CDR3 protein: CASSLVWDRGLNEQYF; CDR3 DNA: TGTGCCAGCAGCTTAGTATGGGACAGGGGGCTCAACGAGCAGTACTTC
J gene: TRBJ2-7; clone size: .; D gene: .; V gene: TRBV2; CDR3 protein: CASSPPGTYYEQYF; CDR3 DNA: TGTGCCAGCAGTCCACCCGGCACCTACTACGAGCAGTACTTC
J gene: TRBJ2-3; clone size: .; D gene: TRBD2; V gene: TRBV9; CDR3 protein: CASSVGTSGFRDTQYF; CDR3 DNA: TGTGCCAGCAGCGTCGGGACTAGCGGATTTAGAGATACGCAGTATTTT
J gene: TRBJ2-7; clone size: .; D gene: TRBD1; V gene: TRBV7-1; CDR3 protein: CASSSRDSYEQYF; CDR3 DNA: TGTGCCAGCAGCTCCCGGGACAGCTACGAGCAGTACTTC
J gene: TRBJ2-3; clone size: .; D gene: .; V gene: TRBV5-4; CDR3 protein: CASSLDQAATQYF; CDR3 DNA: TGTGCCAGCAGCTTGGACCAAGCGGCGACGCAGTATTTT
J gene: TRBJ2-4; clone size: .; D gene: .; V gene: TRBV2; CDR3 protein: CASSEEGRGFKNIQYF; CDR3 DNA: TGTGCCAGCAGTGAAGAGGGTAGGGGTTTCAAAAACATTCAGTACTTC
J gene: TRBJ2-5; clone size: .; D gene: TRBD1; V gene: TRBV10-3; CDR3 protein: CAISRQGLGQETQYF; CDR3 DNA: TGTGCCATCAGCCGACAGGGGTTGGGGCAAGAGACCCAGTACTTC
J gene: TRBJ2-7; clone size: .; D gene: TRBD1; V gene: TRBV7-3; CDR3 protein: CASSHGTGLEQYF; CDR3 DNA: TGTGCCAGCAGCCACGGGACAGGGCTCGAGCAGTACTTC
J gene: TRBJ2-3; clone size: .; D gene: .; V gene: TRBV27; CDR3 protein: CASTLPDTQYF; CDR3 DNA: TGTGCCAGCACCCTGCCAGATACGCAGTATTTT
J gene: TRBJ1-2; clone size: .; D gene: TRBD1; V gene: TRBV19; CDR3 protein: CASSTGTGRRTDYGYTF; CDR3 DNA: TGTGCCAGTAGTACCGGGACAGGGCGTCGGACTGACTATGGCTACACCTTC
J gene: TRBJ2-7; clone size: .; D gene: .; V gene: TRBV19; CDR3 protein: CASSIPGLSSYEQYF; CDR3 DNA: TGTGCCAGTAGTATCCCCGGATTGAGCTCCTACGAGCAGTACTTC
J gene: TRBJ1-5; clone size: .; D gene: .; V gene: TRBV5-8; CDR3 protein: CASSGGLSSNQPQHF; CDR3 DNA: TGTGCCAGCAGTGGCGGACTGAGTAGCAATCAGCCCCAGCATTTT
J gene: TRBJ2-2; clone size: .; D gene: TRBD2; V gene: TRBV4-1; CDR3 protein: CASSASGGGTGELFF; CDR3 DNA: TGCGCCAGCAGCGCGTCGGGGGGAGGGACCGGGGAGCTGTTTTTT
J gene: TRBJ2-3; clone size: .; D gene: .; V gene: TRBV21-1; CDR3 protein: CASSTPVTDTQYF; CDR3 DNA: TGTGCCAGCAGCACCCCGGTCACAGATACGCAGTATTTT
J gene: TRBJ2-1; clone size: .; D gene: TRBD2; V gene: TRBV4-2; CDR3 protein: CASSQGTGGPYNEQFF; CDR3 DNA: TGTGCCAGCAGCCAAGGGACGGGAGGACCTTACAATGAGCAGTTCTTC
J gene: TRBJ2-7; clone size: .; D gene: .; V gene: TRBV7-9; CDR3 protein: CASTPEGRYEQYF; CDR3 DNA: TGTGCCAGCACCCCGGAGGGCAGGTACGAGCAGTACTTC
J gene: TRBJ2-1; clone size: .; D gene: TRBD2; V gene: TRBV7-9; CDR3 protein: CASSFEGTSGYNEQFF; CDR3 DNA: TGTGCCAGCAGCTTTGAAGGGACTAGCGGGTACAATGAGCAGTTCTTC
J gene: TRBJ2-5; clone size: .; D gene: TRBD2; V gene: TRBV6-6; CDR3 protein: CASNNGLAETQYF; CDR3 DNA: TGTGCCAGCAATAACGGACTAGCAGAGACCCAGTACTTC
J gene: TRBJ1-1; clone size: .; D gene: .; V gene: TRBV29-1; CDR3 protein: CSVVQGNTEAFF; CDR3 DNA: TGCAGCGTTGTCCAGGGAAACACTGAAGCTTTCTTT
J gene: TRBJ2-5; clone size: .; D gene: TRBD2; V gene: TRBV27; CDR3 protein: CASKGLAGGRQETQYF; CDR3 DNA: TGTGCCAGCAAGGGACTAGCGGGGGGCCGACAAGAGACCCAGTACTTC
J gene: TRBJ2-6; clone size: .; D gene: .; V gene: TRBV2; CDR3 protein: CASSDPSGANVLTF; CDR3 DNA: TGTGCCAGCAGTGATCCCTCTGGGGCCAACGTCCTGACTTTC
J gene: TRBJ1-2; clone size: .; D gene: TRBD1; V gene: TRBV7-2; CDR3 protein: CASSFTGGAGGYTF; CDR3 DNA: TGTGCCAGCAGCTTTACAGGGGGCGCGGGTGGCTACACCTTC